In its sample, the clone carrying this T cell receptor beta chain was seen a few times. Per the study methods: Counts of nucleated cells, estimated from reference gene primer amplification, were obtained. Method: immunoSEQ multiplex PCR; TCRdb's copy keeps in-frame clones and lacks some. The DNA was the basis for D and trimming; V, J and clone size are from that table. The sample holds 350,000 or so clones; roughly 86% are singletons and the top ten take 1%. The data were taken from a study of blood T cell repertoires in COVID-19. At the level of the study: The samples span acute and convalescent COVID-19 from the United States, Italy and Spain. In each case, the material was cDNA or gDNA derived from T cells, B-cell-depleted T cells, or PBMCs.

The cohort comprised adults aged roughly 18 to 90 years residing in 20 to 30 US areas. V dropped 5 bases and J dropped 0; count of bases not matched to a gene: 10. CDR1 MNHNY and CDR2 SVGAGI come from the germline V gene (reference sequence). The CDR3 totals 18 residues. Source material: PBMCs or T cells enriched from blood (not recorded which). The source of this sequence is a woman aged 30 to 39 who had been exposed to COVID-19. The chain uses TRBV6-6 and TRBJ2-2; TRBD1 agrees at 9 bases. Written as DNA, the CDR3 is TGTGCCAGCAGTCCGTCCCCGGGACAGGGAACGAACACCGGGGAGCTGTTTTTT. Translation: CASSPSPGQGTNTGELFF.